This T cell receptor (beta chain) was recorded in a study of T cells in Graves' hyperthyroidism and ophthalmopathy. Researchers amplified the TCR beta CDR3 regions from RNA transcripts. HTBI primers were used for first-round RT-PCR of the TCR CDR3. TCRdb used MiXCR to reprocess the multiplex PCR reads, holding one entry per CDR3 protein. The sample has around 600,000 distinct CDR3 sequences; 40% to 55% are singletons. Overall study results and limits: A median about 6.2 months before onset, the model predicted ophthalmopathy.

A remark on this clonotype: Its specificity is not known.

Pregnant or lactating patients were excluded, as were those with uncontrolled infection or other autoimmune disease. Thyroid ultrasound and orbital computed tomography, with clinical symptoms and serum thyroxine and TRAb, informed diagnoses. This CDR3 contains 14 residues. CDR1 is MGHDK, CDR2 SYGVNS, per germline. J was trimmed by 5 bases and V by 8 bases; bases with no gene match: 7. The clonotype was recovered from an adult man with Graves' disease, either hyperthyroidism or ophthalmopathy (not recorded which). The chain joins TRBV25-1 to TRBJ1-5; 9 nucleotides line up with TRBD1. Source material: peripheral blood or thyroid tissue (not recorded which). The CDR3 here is CASRGQGMDQPQHF. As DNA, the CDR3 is TGTGCCAGCCGTGGACAGGGGATGGATCAGCCCCAGCATTTT.